This T cell receptor (beta chain) was observed in a study of T cell responses to AZD1222 COVID-19 vaccine listed by TCRdb under 2021. With regard to the full study: AZD1222 recipients with second doses at about 4 weeks or about 12 weeks were pooled, because spike-specific TCR depth and breadth did not differ between schedules. TCR sequencing was performed for over 230 trial participants, of whom about 200 were given two doses of AZD1222 and around 26 were given two doses of MenACWY control vaccine. Enrollment into the trials was organized by age into subgroups of 18-55, 56-69 and 70-plus years, and those subgroups contained around 150, 28 and 57 TCR-sequenced participants, respectively.

The CDR3 regions of human TCRbeta chains were subjected to immunosequencing. The source study handled its data this way. Repertoire TCRs were matched against a reference library of SARS-CoV-2-specific TCRs generated with the MIRA antigen-specificity platform. Breadth was defined as the fraction of unique TCRs that were SARS-CoV-2-associated, and depth was defined as the fraction of total T cells that were SARS-CoV-2-associated. Each spike-specific TCR was assigned to its reactive spike region and to a CD4 or CD8 class using the MIRA data. Log10-transformed breadth and depth values were compared by one-way ANOVA with Sidak's multiple comparisons tests. TCRdb provides this immuneACCESS table in a form limited to in-frame rearrangements. Some clones are lacking; in checked studies, under half of them reflect an unresolved V gene, and why the rest are absent is not known. That table furnishes V, J and clone size, whereas the DNA furnished D and trimming. This sample gives 130,000 or so clones in total; roughly 85% of them show up just once. 9% to 9.5% of the sample goes to the ten largest clones.

From cysteine to phenylalanine, the CDR3 is 16 amino acids long. Solely the CDR3 DNA is kept, with 48 bases framed from the first base. The germline V gene specifies MGHRA as CDR1 and YSYEKL as CDR2. From V the trimming removes 0 bases and from J it removes 3 bases, while the gene matches leave 5 bases of the junction unaccounted for. On the study overall, not on this receptor specifically: In the small 56-69-year group, the increase in depth fell short of significance, most likely because of low power. Conclusions about previously exposed vaccinees are limited because only a handful of AZD1222 recipients were SARS-CoV-2 seropositive at baseline. The vaccine-associated CD4 TCRs covered the entire spike protein, and the dominant responses fell in regions 160-218 and 743-854. No day 14 peak-response samples were available, so repertoires were characterized only after the peak T cell response. After two AZD1222 doses, spike-specific TCR breadth and depth were significantly higher than at day 0 and than in MenACWY recipients. Participants were mostly white British and included more females than males, and it was suggested by the authors that clonal diversity may have been underestimated. Epitopes outside the regions mutated in the B.1.351 and B.1.1.7 variants were reportedly recognized by nearly half of the unique spike-specific TCRs.

The time point label here, explained by the study, means: baseline before first vaccination. Vaccinee samples were obtained from the UK trials COV001 and COV002, which included a single-blind randomized controlled phase 2/3 trial of AZD1222 (ChAdOx1 nCoV-19) in healthy adults. For TCRbeta chain sequencing, PBMC samples from trial participants were taken at day 0 and at day 28 after the second dose. To note about this clone: No antigen is known for it. No base qualities exist here, and no much larger clone lies one base off it.

The chain is made from TRBV4-1 and TRBJ2-7; TRBD2 fits 10 bases in the junction. Sequences were derived from peripheral blood, sampled on day 0 of AZD1222 vaccination. This receptor was obtained from an adult in good health. The CDR3 corresponds to CASSQESGRAVYEQYF. At the DNA level, the sequence is TGCGCCAGCAGCCAAGAAAGCGGGAGGGCCGTCTACGAGCAGTACTTC.